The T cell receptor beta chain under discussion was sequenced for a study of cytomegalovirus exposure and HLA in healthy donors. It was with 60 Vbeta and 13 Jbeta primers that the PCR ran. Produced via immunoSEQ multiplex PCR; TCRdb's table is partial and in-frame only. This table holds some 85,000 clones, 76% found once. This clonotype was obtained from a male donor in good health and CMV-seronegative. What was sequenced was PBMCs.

The CDR3 DNA reads as TGTGCCAGCAGTCCCGGGACAGGGCTAGGGGAGACCCAGTACTTC. Its protein is CASSPGTGLGETQYF. This rearrangement joins TRBV6-5 to TRBJ2-5; 9 bases fit TRBD1. The ends lost 5 bases at V and 5 bases at J; junction bases unmatched: 9. The CDR3 loop spans 15 amino acids. Germline assignment: CDR1 MNHEY and CDR2 SVGAGI.